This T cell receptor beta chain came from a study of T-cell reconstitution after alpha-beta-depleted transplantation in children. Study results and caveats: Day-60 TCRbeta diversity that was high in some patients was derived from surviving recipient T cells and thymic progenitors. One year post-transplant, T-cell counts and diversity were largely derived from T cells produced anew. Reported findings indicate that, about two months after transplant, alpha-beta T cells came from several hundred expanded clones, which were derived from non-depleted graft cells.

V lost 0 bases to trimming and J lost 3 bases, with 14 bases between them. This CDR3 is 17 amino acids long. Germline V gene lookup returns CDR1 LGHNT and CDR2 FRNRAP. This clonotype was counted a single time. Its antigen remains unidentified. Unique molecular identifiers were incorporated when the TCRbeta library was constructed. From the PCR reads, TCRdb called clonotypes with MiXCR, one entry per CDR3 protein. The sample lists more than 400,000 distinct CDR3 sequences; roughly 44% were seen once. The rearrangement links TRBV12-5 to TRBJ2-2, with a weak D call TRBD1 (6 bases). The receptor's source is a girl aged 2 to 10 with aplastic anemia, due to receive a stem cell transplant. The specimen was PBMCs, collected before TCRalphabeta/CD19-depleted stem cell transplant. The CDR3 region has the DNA TGTGCTAGTGGTTTGGTACCCTCAGGGGAGTACACCGGGGAGCTGTTTTTT. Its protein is CASGLVPSGEYTGELFF.